This T cell receptor beta chain was identified in a study of cytotoxic CD8 clonotypes in ibrutinib-treated CLL. Study at large: The patient breakdown showed about ten relapsed/refractory and roughly 14 treatment-naive cases, with 17 to 18 IGHV unmutated. Study-wide points: Sampling of sustained-remission and progressing patients occurred at differing times. Clonality increased with ibrutinib response but returned toward baseline at progression.

Produced via immunoSEQ multiplex PCR; TCRdb's table is partial and in-frame only. The sample shows 29,000 or so clones, around 76% of them seen only once. This clone was counted between two and nine times. What it recognizes is unknown. This TCR derives from a human donor with chronic lymphocytic leukemia. Here the sequenced sample was PBMCs, taken after 36 months of ibrutinib treatment.

This CDR3 reads CAWTSNSPLHF. The CDR3 DNA reads TGTGCCTGGACCTCCAATTCACCCCTCCACTTT. The chain employs TRBV30 and TRBJ1-6; no clear D. The CDR3 consists of 11 residues. The V gene's germline CDR1 is GTSNPN and CDR2 SVGIG (reference sequence). V was pared by 4 bases and J by 7 bases, with 5 bases between.